The 5 T cell receptor beta chains in this list originate from one sample, sequenced in a study of CXCR3 chemokines and chemotherapy response in bladder cancer. MiXCR was run by TCRdb on the PCR reads, yielding one entry per CDR3 protein. In the table there are roughly 3,000 distinct CDR3 sequences, around 17% of which are singletons. The sample was taken from a patient whose treatment included neoadjuvant chemotherapy. The receptor set was obtained from a human donor with bladder cancer that did not respond to neoadjuvant chemotherapy.

This clonotype was counted a single time. The V and J genes are TRBV12-3 or TRBV12-4 and TRBJ1-2; 10 nucleotides agree with TRBD1. The CDR3 consists of 14 residues. J gave up 6 bases and V 6 bases, and 7 bases lay outside the gene matches. CDR3 loop: CASRGTGAHNGYTF. CDR3 DNA sequence: TGTGCCAGCAGGGGGACAGGGGCCCACAATGGCTACACCTTC.

This clonotype was counted ten times or more. V is TRBV15 and J is TRBJ2-1; possibly TRBD2 for D (7 bases). In germline, CDR1 is LNHNV, CDR2 YYDKDF (reference sequence). The CDR3 runs 18 residues. V lost 3 bases, J lost 11 bases, and 29 bases lay in between. CDR3 nucleotides: TGTGCCACCAGCAGGAGGGGGGGTCCGACGAGGGGGGGGATTCAGCAGTTCTTC. Protein product: CATSRRGGPTRGGIQQFF.

This clonotype is medium-sized. The chain links TRBV7-9 to TRBJ1-2; D unclear. CDR3 length: 15 amino acids. V shed 0 bases and J shed 7 bases, with 15 bases lying between them. The germline V gene encodes CDR1 SEHNR and CDR2 FQNEAQ (reference sequence). CDR3 amino acids: CASSLARALVSGYTF. In nucleotides, the CDR3 is TGTGCCAGCAGCTTAGCGAGAGCTCTTGTCTCTGGCTACACCTTC.

By sample share, this clonotype is medium-sized (0.01 to 0.1%). The genes are TRBV29-1 and TRBJ2-1; the D call may be TRBD1 or TRBD2 (7 bases each). Germline CDR1 SQVTM, CDR2 ANQGSEA. Between the trimmed V and J ends, which lost 8 bases and 7 bases, there was a span of 21 bases. The CDR3 is 14 residues long. Here the CDR3 DNA reads TGCAGCACAGGGGAGGGCGCTGACGGGAATGAGCAGTTCTTC. This sequence encodes CSTGEGADGNEQFF.

This clonotype is classed as medium-sized. This chain links TRBV7-2 with TRBJ1-1; D may be TRBD1 (5 bases). Trimming removed 4 bases at V and 6 bases at J, with 15 bases between. This CDR3 contains 14 residues. Germline lookup yields CDR1 SGHTA and CDR2 FQGNSA. The CDR3, as DNA: TGTGCCAGCAGCTCCCGCCTTGGAGGGGCTGAAGCTTTCTTT. It specifies CASSSRLGGAEAFF. Supplemented by reference TRBV7-2 and TRBJ1-1, the full variable domain reads GAGVSQSPSNKVTEKGKDVELRCDPISGHTALYWYRQSLGQGLEFLIYFQGNSAPDKSGLPSDRFSAERTGGSVSTLTIQRTQQEDSAVYLCASSSRLGGAEAFFGQGTRLTVV.